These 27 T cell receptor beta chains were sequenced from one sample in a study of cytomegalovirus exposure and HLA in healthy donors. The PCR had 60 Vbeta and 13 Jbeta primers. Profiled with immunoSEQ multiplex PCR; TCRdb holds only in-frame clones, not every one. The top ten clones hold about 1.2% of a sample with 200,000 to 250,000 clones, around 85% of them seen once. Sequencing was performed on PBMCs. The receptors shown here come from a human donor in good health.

The CDR3 bases are TGCGCCAGCAGCTTTAAGGGTGGCGGGGGTCGGTTAAACGAGCAGTACTTC. Its translation is CASSFKGGGGRLNEQYF. The chain employs TRBV5-1 and TRBJ2-7; 7 bases map to TRBD2. Germline V CDR1 and CDR2: SGHRS, YFSETQ. The CDR3 length is 17 residues. With 2 bases clipped from V and 5 bases from J, the junction kept 16 bases outside the gene matches.

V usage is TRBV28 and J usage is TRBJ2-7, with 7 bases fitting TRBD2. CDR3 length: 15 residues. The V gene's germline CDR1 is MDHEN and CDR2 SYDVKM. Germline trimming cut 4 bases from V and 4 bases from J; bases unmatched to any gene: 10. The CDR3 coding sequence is TGTGCCAGCAGTTCCCTCCGGACTAGTGAATACGAGCAGTACTTC. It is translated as CASSSLRTSEYEQYF.

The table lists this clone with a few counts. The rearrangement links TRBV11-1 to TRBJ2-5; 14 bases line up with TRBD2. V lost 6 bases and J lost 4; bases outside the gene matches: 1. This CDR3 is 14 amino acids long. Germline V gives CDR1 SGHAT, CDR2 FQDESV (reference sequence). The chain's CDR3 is CASSGTSGRETQYF. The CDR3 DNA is TGTGCCAGCAGTGGGACTAGCGGGAGAGAGACCCAGTACTTC.

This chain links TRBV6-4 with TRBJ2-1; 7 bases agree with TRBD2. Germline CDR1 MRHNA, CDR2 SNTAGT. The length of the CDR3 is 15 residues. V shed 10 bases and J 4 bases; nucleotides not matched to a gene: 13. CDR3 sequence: CATKDTAGAYNEQFF. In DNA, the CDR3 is TGTGCCACCAAAGATACGGCGGGAGCGTACAATGAGCAGTTCTTC.

CDR3 protein: CASSERGDRGQNEQFF. The CDR3 DNA follows: TGTGCCAGCAGTGAACGAGGGGACAGGGGGCAGAATGAGCAGTTCTTC. The genes are TRBV25-1 and TRBJ2-1, with 12 positions matching TRBD1. With V trimmed by 2 bases and J by 7 bases, 6 bases remained unmatched. Germline CDR1 MGHDK, CDR2 SYGVNS. The CDR3 covers 16 residues.

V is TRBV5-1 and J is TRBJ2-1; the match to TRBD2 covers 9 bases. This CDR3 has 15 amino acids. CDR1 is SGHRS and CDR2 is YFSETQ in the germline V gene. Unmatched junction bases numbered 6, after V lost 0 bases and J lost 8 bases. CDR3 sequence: CASSLEGLAGDEQFF. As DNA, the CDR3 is TGCGCCAGCAGCTTGGAGGGACTAGCCGGCGATGAGCAGTTCTTC.

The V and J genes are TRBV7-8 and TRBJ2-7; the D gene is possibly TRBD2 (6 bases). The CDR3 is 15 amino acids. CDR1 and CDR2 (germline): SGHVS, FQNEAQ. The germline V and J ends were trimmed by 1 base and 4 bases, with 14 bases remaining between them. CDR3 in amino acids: CASSLGNPGDYEQYF. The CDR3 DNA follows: TGTGCCAGCAGCTTAGGTAACCCGGGGGATTACGAGCAGTACTTC. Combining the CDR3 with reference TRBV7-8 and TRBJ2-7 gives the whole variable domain GAGVSQSPRYKVAKRGQDVALRCDPISGHVSLFWYQQALGQGPEFLTYFQNEAQLDKSGLPSDRFFAERPEGSVSTLKIQRTQQEDSAVYLCASSLGNPGDYEQYFGPGTRLTVT.

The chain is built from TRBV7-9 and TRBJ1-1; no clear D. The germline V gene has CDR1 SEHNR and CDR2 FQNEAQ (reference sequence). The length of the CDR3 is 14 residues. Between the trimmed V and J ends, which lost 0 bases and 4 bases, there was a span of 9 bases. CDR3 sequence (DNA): TGTGCCAGCAGCTTAGCGGGGAGGGTCACTGAAGCTTTCTTT. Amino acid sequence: CASSLAGRVTEAFF. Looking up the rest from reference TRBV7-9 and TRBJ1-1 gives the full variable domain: DTGVSQNPRHKITKRGQNVTFRCDPISEHNRLYWYRQTLGQGPEFLTYFQNEAQLEKSRLLSDRFSAERPKGSFSTLEIQRTEQGDSAMYLCASSLAGRVTEAFFGQGTRLTVV.

As DNA, the CDR3 is TGTGCCAGCAGCACAGGACGTTACGAGCAGTACTTC. As protein: CASSTGRYEQYF. This chain connects TRBV7-9 to TRBJ2-7, with D tentatively TRBD1 (5 bases). V lost 5 bases and J 4 bases, leaving 9 bases between the germline ends. From germline, CDR1 is SEHNR and CDR2 FQNEAQ (reference sequence). This CDR3 is 12 amino acids long.

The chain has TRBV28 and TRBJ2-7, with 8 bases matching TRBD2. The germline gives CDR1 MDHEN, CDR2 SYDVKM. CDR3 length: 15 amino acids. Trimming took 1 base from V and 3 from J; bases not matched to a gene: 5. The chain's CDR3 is CASSLSGGVSYEQYF. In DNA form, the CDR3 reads TGTGCCAGCAGTTTATCGGGGGGGGTGAGCTACGAGCAGTACTTC.

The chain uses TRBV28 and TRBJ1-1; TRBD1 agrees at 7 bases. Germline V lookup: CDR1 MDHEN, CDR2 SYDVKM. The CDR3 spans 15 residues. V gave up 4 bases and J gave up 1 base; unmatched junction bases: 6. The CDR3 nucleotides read TGTGCCAGCAGTTCGGAGACAGGGCCGAACACTGAAGCTTTCTTT. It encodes CASSSETGPNTEAFF.

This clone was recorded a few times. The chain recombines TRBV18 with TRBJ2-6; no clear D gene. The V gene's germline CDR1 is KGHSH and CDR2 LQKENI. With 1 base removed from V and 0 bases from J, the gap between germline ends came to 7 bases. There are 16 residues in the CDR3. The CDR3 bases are TGTGCCAGCTCACCACTGGAGATCTCTGGGGCCAACGTCCTGACTTTC. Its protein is CASSPLEISGANVLTF.

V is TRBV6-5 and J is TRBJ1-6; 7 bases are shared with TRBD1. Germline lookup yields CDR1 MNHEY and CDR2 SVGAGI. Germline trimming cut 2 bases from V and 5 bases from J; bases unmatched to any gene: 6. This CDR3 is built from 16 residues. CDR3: CASSYGGGQNNSPLHF. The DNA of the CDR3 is TGTGCCAGCAGTTACGGTGGGGGACAGAATAATTCACCCCTCCACTTT.

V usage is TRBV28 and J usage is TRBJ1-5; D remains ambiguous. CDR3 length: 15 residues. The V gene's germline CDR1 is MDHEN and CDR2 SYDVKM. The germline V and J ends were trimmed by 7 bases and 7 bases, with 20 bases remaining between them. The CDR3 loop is CASTLWSGETQPQHF. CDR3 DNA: TGTGCCAGCACCCTATGGTCTGGTGAGACACAGCCCCAGCATTTT.

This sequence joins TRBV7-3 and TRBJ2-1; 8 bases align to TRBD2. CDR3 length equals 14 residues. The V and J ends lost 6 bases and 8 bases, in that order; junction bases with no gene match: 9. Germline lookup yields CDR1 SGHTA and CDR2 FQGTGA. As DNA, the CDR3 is TGTGCCAGCAGTGCGGGAGGAAGTTGGGATGAGCAGTTCTTC. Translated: CASSAGGSWDEQFF.

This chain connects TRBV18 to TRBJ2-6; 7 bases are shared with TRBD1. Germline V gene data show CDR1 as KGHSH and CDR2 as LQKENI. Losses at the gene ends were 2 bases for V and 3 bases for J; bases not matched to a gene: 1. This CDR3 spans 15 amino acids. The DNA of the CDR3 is TGTGCCAGCTCACCAGGGACAGTTGGGGCCAACGTCCTGACTTTC. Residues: CASSPGTVGANVLTF.

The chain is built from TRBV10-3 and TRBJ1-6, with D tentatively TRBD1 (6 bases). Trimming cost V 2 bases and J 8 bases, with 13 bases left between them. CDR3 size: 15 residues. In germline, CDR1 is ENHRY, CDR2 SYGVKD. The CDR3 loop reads CAISERQDTDSPLHF. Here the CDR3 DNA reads TGTGCCATCAGTGAGAGACAGGACACGGATTCACCCCTCCACTTT.

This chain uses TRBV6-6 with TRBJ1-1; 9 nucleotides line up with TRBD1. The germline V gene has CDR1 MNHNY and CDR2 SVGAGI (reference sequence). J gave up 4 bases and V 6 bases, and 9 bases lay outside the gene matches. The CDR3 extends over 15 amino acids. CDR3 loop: CASRWTGEGVTEAFF. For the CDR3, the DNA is TGTGCCAGCAGGTGGACAGGGGAGGGCGTCACTGAAGCTTTCTTT.

The CDR3 DNA is TGTGCCAGCAGTTTTGCAGGGTACGAGCAGTACTTC. Translating gives CASSFAGYEQYF. The chain joins TRBV28 to TRBJ2-7; TRBD1 might be the D (5 bases). Trimming removed 3 bases at V and 4 bases at J, with 7 bases between. The CDR3 is made up of 12 amino acids. Per germline, CDR1 MDHEN and CDR2 SYDVKM.

Written as DNA, the CDR3 is TGTGCCAGCAGTGAGAGGGTATGGATTGGAGAGACCCAGTACTTC. It specifies CASSERVWIGETQYF. V gene TRBV6-1 combines with J gene TRBJ2-5; D might be TRBD2 (5 bases). This CDR3 is built from 15 residues. V gave up 3 bases and J gave up 4 bases, with 15 bases separating them. Germline V CDR1 and CDR2: MNHNS, SASEGT.

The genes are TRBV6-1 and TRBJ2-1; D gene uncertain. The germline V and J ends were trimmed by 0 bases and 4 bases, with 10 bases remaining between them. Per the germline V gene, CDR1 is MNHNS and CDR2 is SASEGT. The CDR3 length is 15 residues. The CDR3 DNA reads TGTGCCAGCAGTGAAGCCTACTCTCTATACAATGAGCAGTTCTTC. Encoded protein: CASSEAYSLYNEQFF.

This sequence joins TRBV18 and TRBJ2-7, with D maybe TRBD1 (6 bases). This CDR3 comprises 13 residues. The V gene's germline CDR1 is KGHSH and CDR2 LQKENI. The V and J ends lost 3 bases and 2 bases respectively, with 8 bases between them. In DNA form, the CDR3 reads TGTGCCAGCTCACCGGACAGCCCCTACGAGCAGTACTTC. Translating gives CASSPDSPYEQYF.

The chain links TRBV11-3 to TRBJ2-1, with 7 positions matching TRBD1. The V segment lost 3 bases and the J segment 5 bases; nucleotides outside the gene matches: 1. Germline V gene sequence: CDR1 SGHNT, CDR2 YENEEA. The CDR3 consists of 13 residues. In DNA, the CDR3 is TGTGCCAGCAGCTTTGGGACAGACAATGAGCAGTTCTTC. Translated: CASSFGTDNEQFF.

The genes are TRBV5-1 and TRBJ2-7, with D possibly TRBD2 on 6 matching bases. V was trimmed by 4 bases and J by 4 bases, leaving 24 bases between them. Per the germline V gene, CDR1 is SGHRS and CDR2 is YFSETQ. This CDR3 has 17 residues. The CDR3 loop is CASSPIRMGRGKYEQYF. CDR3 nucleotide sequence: TGCGCCAGCAGCCCCATCCGCATGGGGCGCGGGAAATACGAGCAGTACTTC.

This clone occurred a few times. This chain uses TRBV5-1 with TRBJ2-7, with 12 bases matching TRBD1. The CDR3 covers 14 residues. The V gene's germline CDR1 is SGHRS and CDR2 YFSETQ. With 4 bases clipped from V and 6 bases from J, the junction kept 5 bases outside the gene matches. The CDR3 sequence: CASSGGQGAAEQYF. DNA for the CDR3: TGCGCCAGCAGCGGGGGACAGGGGGCCGCCGAGCAGTACTTC.

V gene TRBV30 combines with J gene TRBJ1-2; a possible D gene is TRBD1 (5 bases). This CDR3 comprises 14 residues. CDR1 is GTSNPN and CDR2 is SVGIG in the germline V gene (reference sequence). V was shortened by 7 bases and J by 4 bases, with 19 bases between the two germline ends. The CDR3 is CASPGLLEGYGYTF. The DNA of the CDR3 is TGTGCCTCCCCGGGACTCTTGGAGGGCTATGGCTACACCTTC.

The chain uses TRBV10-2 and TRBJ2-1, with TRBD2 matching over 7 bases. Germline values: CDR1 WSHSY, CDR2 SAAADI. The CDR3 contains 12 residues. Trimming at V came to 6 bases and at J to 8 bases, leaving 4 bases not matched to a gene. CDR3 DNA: TGCGCCAGCAGCACTAGCGCCCATGAGCAGTTCTTC. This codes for CASSTSAHEQFF.